The present T cell receptor (beta chain) was sequenced within a study of CD8 T cells in ankylosing spondylitis. Study results and limitations: Apparently characteristic of ankylosing spondylitis blood was a TCR beta motif (fewer than 10 highly homologous variants). In peripheral blood, disease-linked CD8+ clones occurred at relatively low frequencies. Both synovial fluid and blood in reactive arthritis had previously been reported to carry some motif variants. According to the report, clones linked to the disease were significantly enriched in matched synovial fluid samples taken from ankylosing spondylitis patients.

From germline, CDR1 is WSHSY and CDR2 SAAADI. CDR3 length equals 11 residues. Trimming cost V 8 bases and J 2 bases, with 3 bases left between them. In its sample, this clonotype was seen a few times. The antigen is not known. Quantitative 5'-RACE was performed with molecular barcodes, and it yielded the TCR beta libraries. One entry per CDR3 protein, called by TCRdb with MiXCR from the 5' RACE reads. The sample consists of around 770,000 distinct CDR3 sequences, roughly 19% of them appearing once. The V call is TRBV10-2, the J call TRBJ2-2; D gene ambiguous. This clonotype originated in a male donor with ankylosing spondylitis. Sequencing used blood, either unsorted or a sorted T cell fraction (not recorded which). The CDR3 spells CASHNTGELFF. CDR3 in DNA: TGCGCCAGCCATAACACCGGGGAGCTGTTTTTT.